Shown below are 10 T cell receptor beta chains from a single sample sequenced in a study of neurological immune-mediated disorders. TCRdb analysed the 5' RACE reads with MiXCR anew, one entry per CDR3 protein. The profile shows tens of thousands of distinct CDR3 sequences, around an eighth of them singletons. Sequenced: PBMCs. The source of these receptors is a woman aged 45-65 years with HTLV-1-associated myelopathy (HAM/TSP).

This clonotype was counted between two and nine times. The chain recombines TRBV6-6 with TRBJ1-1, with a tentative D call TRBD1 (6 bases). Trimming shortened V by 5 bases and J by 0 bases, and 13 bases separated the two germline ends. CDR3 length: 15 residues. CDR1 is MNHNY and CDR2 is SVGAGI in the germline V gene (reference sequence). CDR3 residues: CASSGYQGLNTEAFF. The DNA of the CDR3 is TGTGCCAGCAGTGGCTACCAGGGGTTGAACACTGAAGCTTTCTTT.

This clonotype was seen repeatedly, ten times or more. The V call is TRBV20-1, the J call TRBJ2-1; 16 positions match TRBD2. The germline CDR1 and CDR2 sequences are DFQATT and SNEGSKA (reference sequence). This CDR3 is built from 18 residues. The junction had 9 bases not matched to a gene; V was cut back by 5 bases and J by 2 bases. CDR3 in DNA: TGCAGTGCTGCCGGGGGACTAGCGGGGGGGCATGCCTACAATGAGCAGTTCTTC. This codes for CSAAGGLAGGHAYNEQFF.

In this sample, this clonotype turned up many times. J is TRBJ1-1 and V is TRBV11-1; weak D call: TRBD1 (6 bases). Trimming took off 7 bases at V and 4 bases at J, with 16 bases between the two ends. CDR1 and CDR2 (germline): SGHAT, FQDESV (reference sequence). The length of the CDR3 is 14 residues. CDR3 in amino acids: CASNSGGRTTEAFF. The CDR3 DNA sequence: TGTGCCAGCAACTCCGGGGGCCGTACCACTGAAGCTTTCTTT.

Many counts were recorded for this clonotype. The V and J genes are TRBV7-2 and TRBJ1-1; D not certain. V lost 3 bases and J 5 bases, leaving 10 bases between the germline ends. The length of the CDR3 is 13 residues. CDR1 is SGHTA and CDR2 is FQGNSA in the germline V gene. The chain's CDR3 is CASSLSLVTEAFF. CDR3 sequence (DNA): TGTGCCAGCAGCTTGTCATTGGTGACTGAAGCTTTCTTT.

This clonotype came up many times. The CDR3 nucleotides are TGCAGTGCTAGACCTGGGACAGGGTATAGCAATCAGCCCCAGCATTTT. As protein: CSARPGTGYSNQPQHF. The chain joins TRBV20-1 to TRBJ1-5; 9 bases are a match to TRBD1. CDR3 size: 16 residues. From germline, CDR1 is DFQATT and CDR2 SNEGSKA (reference sequence). Unmatched junction bases numbered 5, after V lost 2 bases and J lost 0 bases.

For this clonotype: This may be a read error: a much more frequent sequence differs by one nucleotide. This chain's CDR3 is CASTSVDTEAFF. The CDR3 DNA reads as TGTGCCAGCACTTCCGTGGACACTGAAGCTTTCTTT. The chain links TRBV28 to TRBJ1-1; no clear D gene. The V end lost 7 bases, the J end lost 3 bases, and 9 bases lay between the germline ends. This CDR3 is built from 12 residues. The germline V gene has CDR1 MDHEN and CDR2 SYDVKM.

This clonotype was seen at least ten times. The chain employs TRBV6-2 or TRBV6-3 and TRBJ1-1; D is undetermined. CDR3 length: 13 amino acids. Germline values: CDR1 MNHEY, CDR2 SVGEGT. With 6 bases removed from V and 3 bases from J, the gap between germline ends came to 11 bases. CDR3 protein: CASRSQAYTEAFF. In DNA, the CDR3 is TGTGCCAGCAGGAGCCAGGCTTACACTGAAGCTTTCTTT.

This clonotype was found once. The CDR3 loop is CASSLDELAGRKDIQYF. The DNA of the CDR3 is TGTGCCAGCAGCTTAGACGAACTAGCGGGGCGTAAGGACATTCAGTACTTC. V and J are TRBV7-9 and TRBJ2-4; 10 bases fit TRBD2. The CDR3 length is 17 residues. CDR1 SEHNR and CDR2 FQNEAQ come from the germline V gene (reference sequence). Losses at the gene ends were 1 base for V and 8 bases for J; bases not matched to a gene: 11.

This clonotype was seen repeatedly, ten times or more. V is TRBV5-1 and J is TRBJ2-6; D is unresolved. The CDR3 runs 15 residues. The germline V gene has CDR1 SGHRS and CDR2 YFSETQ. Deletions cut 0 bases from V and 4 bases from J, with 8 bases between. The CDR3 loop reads CASSLERAGANVLTF. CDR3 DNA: TGCGCCAGCAGCTTGGAACGCGCGGGGGCCAACGTCCTGACTTTC.

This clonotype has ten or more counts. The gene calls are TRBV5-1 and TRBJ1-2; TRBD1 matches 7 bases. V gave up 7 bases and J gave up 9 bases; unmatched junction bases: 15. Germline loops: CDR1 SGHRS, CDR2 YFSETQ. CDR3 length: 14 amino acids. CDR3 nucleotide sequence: TGCGCCAGCTGTAAAAGGGGGCGCAAAAGGTGCTACACCTTC. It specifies CASCKRGRKRCYTF. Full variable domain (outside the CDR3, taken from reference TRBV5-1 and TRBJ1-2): KAGVTQTPRYLIKTRGQQVTLSCSPISGHRSVSWYQQTPGQGLQFLFEYFSETQRNKGNFPGRFSGRQFSNSRSEMNVSTLELGDSALYLCASCKRGRKRCYTFGSGTRLTVV.